This is a list of T cell receptor beta chains from one sample in a study of T-cell memory formation after mild COVID-19. TCRdb redid the calling of the 5' RACE reads with MiXCR, one entry per CDR3 protein. There are around 200,000 distinct CDR3 sequences in the sample; less than 20% occur only once, and roughly 3.7% lies in the top ten. Sequences were obtained from PBMCs or a T cell subset sorted from them (not recorded which). These receptors were collected from a man aged 18 to 29 who had mild COVID-19 (a few samples of this study predate the infection). Cell type and time point are not known. Each CDR3 is given without its conserved first and last residue. The order of the fields is V gene, J gene, CDR3 length, CDR3 protein.

v_call: TRBV2; j_call: TRBJ1-3; cdr3_length: 11; cdr3_aa: AGNEFAGNTIY
v_call: TRBV19; j_call: TRBJ1-4; cdr3_length: 13; cdr3_aa: ASSLESATNEKLF
v_call: TRBV9; j_call: TRBJ2-3; cdr3_length: 14; cdr3_aa: ASSARGDREADTQY
v_call: TRBV24-1; j_call: TRBJ1-1; cdr3_length: 11; cdr3_aa: ATMDRDTTEAF
v_call: TRBV11-1; j_call: TRBJ2-1; cdr3_length: 18; cdr3_aa: ASSSQGAASGTSSYNEQF
v_call: TRBV28; j_call: TRBJ2-4; cdr3_length: 13; cdr3_aa: ASSFPGGRGDIQY
v_call: TRBV4-1; j_call: TRBJ2-1; cdr3_length: 15; cdr3_aa: ASSQDQGGSSYNEQF
v_call: TRBV5-1; j_call: TRBJ2-1; cdr3_length: 13; cdr3_aa: ASSLVDREYNEQF
v_call: TRBV5-1; j_call: TRBJ2-1; cdr3_length: 13; cdr3_aa: ASSLGLAGGLEQF
v_call: TRBV7-2; j_call: TRBJ1-1; cdr3_length: 12; cdr3_aa: ASSQSRATAEAF
v_call: TRBV6-5; j_call: TRBJ2-7; cdr3_length: 14; cdr3_aa: ASSYSGLAVAYEQY
v_call: TRBV12-3/TRBV12-4; j_call: TRBJ1-5; cdr3_length: 13; cdr3_aa: ASSLREGKTEPQH
v_call: TRBV7-9; j_call: TRBJ2-3; cdr3_length: 13; cdr3_aa: ASSQRGAITDTQY
v_call: TRBV7-2; j_call: TRBJ2-1; cdr3_length: 9; cdr3_aa: ASSLWGEQF
v_call: TRBV6-5; j_call: TRBJ2-7; cdr3_length: 14; cdr3_aa: ASSYSGIRADYEQY
v_call: TRBV7-2; j_call: TRBJ2-4; cdr3_length: 14; cdr3_aa: ASSPRTSGGWNIQY
v_call: TRBV5-1; j_call: TRBJ1-1; cdr3_length: 11; cdr3_aa: ASSSLRRGEAF
v_call: TRBV4-3; j_call: TRBJ1-4; cdr3_length: 13; cdr3_aa: ASSHGQGAREKLF
v_call: TRBV6-5; j_call: TRBJ2-2; cdr3_length: 12; cdr3_aa: ASSYVMNTGELF
v_call: TRBV12-3/TRBV12-4; j_call: TRBJ2-5; cdr3_length: 12; cdr3_aa: ASSPQGLQETQY
v_call: TRBV9; j_call: TRBJ2-3; cdr3_length: 11; cdr3_aa: ASSVGITDTQY
v_call: TRBV29-1; j_call: TRBJ2-5; cdr3_length: 9; cdr3_aa: SGGQIETQY
v_call: TRBV18; j_call: TRBJ1-2; cdr3_length: 11; cdr3_aa: ASSPRQEGGYT
v_call: TRBV7-2; j_call: TRBJ2-3; cdr3_length: 12; cdr3_aa: ASSLSLAADTQY
v_call: TRBV12-3/TRBV12-4; j_call: TRBJ2-1; cdr3_length: 15; cdr3_aa: ASSLTSYEGALDEQF
v_call: TRBV20-1; j_call: TRBJ2-5; cdr3_length: 11; cdr3_aa: SAYGSGQETQY
v_call: TRBV4-3; j_call: TRBJ2-7; cdr3_length: 13; cdr3_aa: ASSQVASGSYEQY
v_call: TRBV29-1; j_call: TRBJ1-2; cdr3_length: 11; cdr3_aa: SVEEIYFNGYT
v_call: TRBV6-5; j_call: TRBJ1-1; cdr3_length: 14; cdr3_aa: ASSFLGQGANTEAF
v_call: TRBV4-3; j_call: TRBJ2-3; cdr3_length: 14; cdr3_aa: ASSPRADPYRDTQY
v_call: TRBV28; j_call: TRBJ2-2; cdr3_length: 10; cdr3_aa: ASKGVTGELF
v_call: TRBV7-7; j_call: TRBJ2-1; cdr3_length: 13; cdr3_aa: ASSRGQGEHNEQF
v_call: TRBV20-1; j_call: TRBJ1-1; cdr3_length: 8; cdr3_aa: SAANTEAF
v_call: TRBV7-2; j_call: TRBJ1-1; cdr3_length: 13; cdr3_aa: ASSLEAGAGTEAF
v_call: TRBV28; j_call: TRBJ1-5; cdr3_length: 11; cdr3_aa: AGKRGGNQPQH
v_call: TRBV12-3/TRBV12-4; j_call: TRBJ1-4; cdr3_length: 11; cdr3_aa: ASSLQANEKLF
v_call: TRBV6-5; j_call: TRBJ1-1; cdr3_length: 11; cdr3_aa: ASRKRGNPEAF
v_call: TRBV7-2; j_call: TRBJ2-3; cdr3_length: 14; cdr3_aa: ASSRTSSGGADTQY
v_call: TRBV4-3; j_call: TRBJ2-2; cdr3_length: 15; cdr3_aa: ASSQVYGRSNTGELF
v_call: TRBV2; j_call: TRBJ2-5; cdr3_length: 11; cdr3_aa: ASSDRRRETQY
v_call: TRBV2; j_call: TRBJ2-2; cdr3_length: 13; cdr3_aa: ASSVETSNTGELF
v_call: TRBV5-1; j_call: TRBJ1-4; cdr3_length: 13; cdr3_aa: ASSLGRDRVEKLF
v_call: TRBV5-1; j_call: TRBJ1-1; cdr3_length: 13; cdr3_aa: ASSPHAVVPTEAF